Below are 5 T cell receptor beta chains sequenced from a single sample in a study of identical twins. TCRdb re-called the 5' RACE reads with MiXCR, one entry per CDR3 protein. The table lists fewer than 500,000 distinct CDR3 sequences, less than 25% of them singletons. The data were also submitted as part of a second study, on T cells expressing NK-cell markers.

The specimen sequenced was CD4+ T cells sorted from blood. These receptors were taken from a woman younger than 35 in good health.

V gene TRBV6-6 combines with J gene TRBJ1-5; possibly TRBD1 for D (6 bases). The V end lost 4 bases, the J end lost 11 bases, and 15 bases lay between the germline ends. This CDR3 region has 13 residues. Germline CDR1 is MNHNY and CDR2 is SVGAGI (reference sequence). The CDR3 nucleotides are TGTGCCAGCAGTTGGATTTTGAGGGGGACCCAGCATTTT. It codes for CASSWILRGTQHF.

This clonotype has ten or more counts. The V and J genes are TRBV11-2 and TRBJ2-5, with 12 bases that match TRBD2. The junction had 6 bases not matched to a gene; V was cut back by 2 bases and J by 2 bases. The CDR3 is made up of 17 amino acids. The germline V gene encodes CDR1 SGHAT and CDR2 FQNNGV. The CDR3, as DNA: TGTGCCAGCAGCTTACTAGCGGGGGGGCCGAGTCAAGAGACCCAGTACTTC. As protein: CASSLLAGGPSQETQYF. The whole variable domain, remainder taken from reference TRBV11-2 and TRBJ2-5, is EAGVAQSPRYKIIEKRQSVAFWCNPISGHATLYWYQQILGQGPKLLIQFQNNGVVDDSQLPKDRFSAERLKGVDSTLKIQPAKLEDSAVYLCASSLLAGGPSQETQYFGPGTRLLVL.

This clonotype was picked up one time. The CDR3 nucleotides are TGTGCCAGCACCCTCGCTCCCAGAGACACCGGGGAGCTGTTTTTT. Its protein product is CASTLAPRDTGELFF. The rearrangement links TRBV6-1 to TRBJ2-2; no clear D gene. Germline values: CDR1 MNHNS, CDR2 SASEGT. The CDR3 contains 15 residues. V was pared by 7 bases and J by 3 bases, with 15 bases between.

This clonotype was counted ten times or more. The chain has TRBV15 and TRBJ1-5; 10 bases fit TRBD1. Germline CDR1 LNHNV, CDR2 YYDKDF (reference sequence). This CDR3 spans 15 amino acids. Trimming removed 4 bases from V and 6 bases from J; junction bases left unmatched: 6. The CDR3 region is CATSIDRGQGQPQHF. CDR3 nucleotide sequence: TGTGCCACCAGCATCGACAGGGGGCAGGGTCAGCCCCAGCATTTT.

The V gene is TRBV12-3 or TRBV12-4, the J gene TRBJ2-5; D is uncertain. Trimming pared 7 bases from V and 2 bases from J, leaving 17 bases between. The CDR3 has 15 residues. The CDR3 protein is CASTRRFRLQETQYF. Written as DNA, the CDR3 is TGTGCCAGCACTCGACGATTCCGCCTGCAAGAGACCCAGTACTTC.